One sample yielded the 10 T cell receptor beta chains listed below, sequenced in a study of T cells in Graves' hyperthyroidism and ophthalmopathy. From RNA transcripts, TCR beta CDR3 regions were amplified. First-round RT-PCR targeting the TCR CDR3 was performed with the HTBI primer set. MiXCR, applied by TCRdb to the multiplex PCR reads, yields one record per CDR3 protein. The sample has approximately 610,000 distinct CDR3 sequences, approximately 15% seen once; the top ten hold around 4.5%. Sequencing input: blood. All receptors derive from a woman aged 40 to 50 with Graves' ophthalmopathy.

The V and J genes are TRBV11-1 and TRBJ2-3; TRBD2 matches at 14 bases. V was clipped by 4 bases and J by 2 bases; unmatched bases: 5. Germline CDR1 and CDR2: SGHAT and FQDESV (reference sequence). This CDR3 region has 17 residues. CDR3 coding DNA: TGTGCCAGCAGCTCCCCGACTAGCGGGAGGGTCACAGATACGCAGTATTTT. Residues: CASSSPTSGRVTDTQYF. The full variable domain, in which reference TRBV11-1 and TRBJ2-3 provide the parts outside the CDR3, is EAEVAQSPRYKITEKSQAVAFWCDPISGHATLYWYRQILGQGPELLVQFQDESVVDDSQLPKDRFSAERLKGVDSTLKIQPAELGDSAMYLCASSSPTSGRVTDTQYFGPGTRLTVL.

This clonotype was counted ten times or more. The rearrangement links TRBV12-3 or TRBV12-4 to TRBJ2-7; 14 bases fit TRBD2. The CDR3 runs to 17 residues. The J segment lost 4 bases and the V segment lost 6 bases, leaving 11 bases of the junction unmatched. The CDR3 nucleotides read TGTGCCAGCAGCGGGGGGGGACTAGCGGGAGTTAGGTACGAGCAGTACTTC. The encoded protein is CASSGGGLAGVRYEQYF.

This rearrangement joins TRBV3-1 to TRBJ1-2; 8 bases agree with TRBD1. This CDR3 contains 14 residues. V gave up 5 bases and J gave up 5 bases; unmatched junction bases: 7. CDR1 LGHDT and CDR2 YNNKEL come from the germline V gene (reference sequence). The CDR3 protein is CASSRRQGIYGYTF. CDR3 sequence (DNA): TGTGCCAGCAGCAGAAGACAGGGGATTTATGGCTACACCTTC.

The chain uses TRBV9 and TRBJ1-2; a possible D gene is TRBD1 (5 bases). The CDR3 is 13 residues long. Trimming removed 8 bases from V and 4 bases from J, with 15 bases in between. CDR1 and CDR2 (germline): SGDLS, YYNGEE. Here the CDR3 DNA reads TGTGCCAGTCAGGGACCTCATCCCTATGGCTACACCTTC. Encoded protein: CASQGPHPYGYTF.

This clonotype has a count of ten or more. The V and J genes are TRBV7-8 and TRBJ2-7; 9 bases fit TRBD1. The CDR3 runs to 14 residues. In germline, CDR1 is SGHVS, CDR2 FQNEAQ. V lost 7 bases to trimming and J lost 6 bases; unmatched junction nucleotides: 10. CDR3 loop: CASTSRDREVEQYF. For the CDR3, the DNA is TGTGCCAGCACTTCGAGGGACAGGGAAGTCGAGCAGTACTTC.

There are many counts of this clonotype. The genes are TRBV6-1 and TRBJ2-5; D possibly corresponds to TRBD1 (7 bases). Germline values: CDR1 MNHNS, CDR2 SASEGT. Trimming pared 6 bases from V and 5 bases from J, leaving 16 bases between. This CDR3 contains 14 residues. Written as DNA, the CDR3 is TGTGCCAGCAGACACAGGGGAGGAGAGGAGACCCAGTACTTC. Amino acids: CASRHRGGEETQYF.

This clonotype was observed many times. The V call is TRBV12-3 or TRBV12-4, the J call TRBJ1-5; no firm D call. This CDR3 is 13 amino acids long. V lost 0 bases to trimming and J lost 3 bases, with 3 bases between them. As DNA, the CDR3 is TGTGCCAGCAGTTTAGCCTTCAATCAGCCCCAGCATTTT. Amino acid sequence: CASSLAFNQPQHF.

This clonotype was recorded a few times. The rearrangement links TRBV20-1 to TRBJ2-3; D unresolved. V was shortened by 6 bases and J by 1 base, with 11 bases between the two germline ends. The CDR3 has 13 amino acids. Germline CDR1 reads DFQATT; CDR2 reads SNEGSKA (reference sequence). CDR3 nucleotide sequence: TGCAGTGCCGCACGCGGACGCACAGATACGCAGTATTTT. Translation gives CSAARGRTDTQYF.

This clonotype has at least ten counts. The J gene is TRBJ2-7, the V gene TRBV7-2; the D call may be TRBD1 or TRBD2 (5 bases each). Germline-derived CDR1 and CDR2 are SGHTA and FQGNSA. Trimming took 8 bases from V and 1 from J, leaving 15 bases between them. The CDR3 spans 14 residues. The CDR3 bases are TGTGCCAGCCGCCTAGCAGGGATTTCCTACGAGCAGTACTTC. Translating gives CASRLAGISYEQYF.

In its sample, this clonotype was seen many times. The genes are TRBV27 and TRBJ1-1, with 10 positions matching TRBD1. V lost 5 bases to trimming and J lost 4 bases; unmatched junction nucleotides: 1. CDR3 size: 13 residues. Germline V lookup: CDR1 MNHEY, CDR2 SMNVEV (reference sequence). CDR3 loop: CASSRQGATEAFF. For the CDR3, the DNA is TGTGCCAGCAGTCGACAGGGGGCCACTGAAGCTTTCTTT.